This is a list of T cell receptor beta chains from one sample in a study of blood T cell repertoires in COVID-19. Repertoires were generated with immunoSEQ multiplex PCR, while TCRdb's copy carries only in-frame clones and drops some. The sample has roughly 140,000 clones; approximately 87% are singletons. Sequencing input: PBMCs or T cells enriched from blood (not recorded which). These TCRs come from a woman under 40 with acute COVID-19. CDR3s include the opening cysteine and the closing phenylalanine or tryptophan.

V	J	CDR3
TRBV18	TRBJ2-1	CASSPGLAGVNEQFF
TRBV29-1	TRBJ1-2	CSVGSDTYGYTF
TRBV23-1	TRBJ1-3	CASSQSRGDRANLSGNTIYF
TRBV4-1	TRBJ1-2	CASSQSSTGGKNGYTF
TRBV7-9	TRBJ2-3	CASSFPTGSDTQYF
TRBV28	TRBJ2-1	CASRAVYNEQFF
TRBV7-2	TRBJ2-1	CASSVTSGYNEQFF
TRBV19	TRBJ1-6	CASSIDRADSPLHF
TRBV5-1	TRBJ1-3	CASSLGVGGSGNTIYF
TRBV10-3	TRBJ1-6	CATSGQAANSPLHF
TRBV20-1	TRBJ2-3	CSASGGNTDTQYF
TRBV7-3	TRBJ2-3	CASRATSGLTDTQYF
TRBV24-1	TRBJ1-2	CATSDHTTGRDGYTF
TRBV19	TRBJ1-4	CASRPTGDNEKLFF
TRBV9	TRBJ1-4	CASSAKSQAATNEKLFF
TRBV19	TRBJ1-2	CASQKTGYGYTF
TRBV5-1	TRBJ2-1	CASGGVSGYNEQFF
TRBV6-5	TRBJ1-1	CASSYSYSSPEAFF
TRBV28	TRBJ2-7	CASSRDSSYEQYF
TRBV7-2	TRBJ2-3	CASSPGGYTQYF
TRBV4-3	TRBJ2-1	CASSQEMTGPYNEQFF
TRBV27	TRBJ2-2	CASTRFDGGAGGQRAPGELFF
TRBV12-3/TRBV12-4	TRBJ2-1	CASIGSSYNEQFF
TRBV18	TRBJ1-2	CASSPGTGGIDGYTF
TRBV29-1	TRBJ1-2	CSVGGDYGYTF
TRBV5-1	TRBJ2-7	CASSFRSAGYEQYF
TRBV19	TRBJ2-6	CASRSGSSGANVLTF
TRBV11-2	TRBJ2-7	CASSSTGIEQYF
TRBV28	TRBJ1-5	CASSSDVINQPQHF
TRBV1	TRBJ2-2	CTSSHVHGLAGGQNTGELFF
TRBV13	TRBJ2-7	CASSPNDRPDEQYF
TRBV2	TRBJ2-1	CASSERGTSGTESNEQFF
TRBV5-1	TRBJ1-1	CASSPQGANTEAFF
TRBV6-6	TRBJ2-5	CASSSSGRALEETQYF
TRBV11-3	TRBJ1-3	CASSCGGSHSGNTIYF
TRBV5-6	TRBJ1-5	CASTSGPGSNQPQHF
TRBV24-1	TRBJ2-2	CATRGPDRGQPNTGELFF
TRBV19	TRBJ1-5	CASSDQAQGHQPQHF
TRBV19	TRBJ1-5	CASSPQGTTWPQHF
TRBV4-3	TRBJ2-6	CASSQDPSTGANVLTF
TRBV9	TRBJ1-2	CASSALGQGHGYGYTF
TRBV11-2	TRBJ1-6	CASSDSDRSYWNSPLHF
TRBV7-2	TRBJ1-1	CASSLAFFTGDKNAEAFF
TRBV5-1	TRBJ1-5	CASSLEQGGQPQHF
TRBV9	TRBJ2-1	CASSVSGSSYNEQFF
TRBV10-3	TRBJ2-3	CAILGRVGTDTQYF
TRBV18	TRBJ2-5	CASSPPFLETQYF
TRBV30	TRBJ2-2	CAWGSGSVPGELFF
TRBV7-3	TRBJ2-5	CASSRAGYETQYF
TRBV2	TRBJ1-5	CASKGRDGNQPQHF
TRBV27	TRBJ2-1	CASGADRIF
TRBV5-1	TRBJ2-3	CASSLSSYNTDTQYF